This entry lists 5 T cell receptor beta chains sequenced from one sample in a study of regulatory T cells in long-lasting Graves disease. Time point given: persistent/refractory GD, antithyroid drugs over 5 years with positive TRAb. With RNA extracted from PBMCs as input, the TCR library was made. Arm-PCR of CDR3 regions and iRepertoire HTBI primers were the basis on which TCR beta libraries were built. TCRdb ran MiXCR on the multiplex PCR reads and lists one entry per CDR3 protein. The sample holds about 470,000 distinct CDR3 sequences, roughly 21% seen once. The sequencing used peripheral blood mononuclear cells (PBMCs), collected when the disease was refractory, from a patient treated with antithyroid drugs. These receptors were taken from a female donor with Graves disease.

This clonotype was observed a handful of times. DNA of the CDR3: TGTGCCAGCAGCTTAGTGGTGCTAGCGGGATCCTACGAGCAGTACTTC. Translation gives CASSLVVLAGSYEQYF. This chain uses TRBV11-2 with TRBJ2-7; 9 positions agree with TRBD2. The CDR3 is made up of 16 amino acids. J gave up 1 base and V 1 base, and 5 bases lay outside the gene matches. Germline V gives CDR1 SGHAT, CDR2 FQNNGV.

This clonotype was counted at least ten times. The V gene is TRBV28, the J gene TRBJ2-7; D unclear. Germline lookup yields CDR1 MDHEN and CDR2 SYDVKM. V gave up 2 bases and J gave up 2 bases, with 16 bases separating them. CDR3 length: 16 amino acids. The CDR3 is CASSLTGGPHPYEQYF. DNA for the CDR3: TGTGCCAGCAGTTTAACCGGCGGCCCCCATCCCTACGAGCAGTACTTC.

This chain joins TRBV5-1 and TRBJ1-5, with D perhaps TRBD1 (5 bases). V gave up 4 bases and J gave up 0 bases, with 11 bases separating them. CDR3 length equals 15 residues. Germline V gene sequence: CDR1 SGHRS, CDR2 YFSETQ. This CDR3 reads CASSRGADSNQPQHF. Here the CDR3 DNA reads TGCGCCAGCAGCAGAGGGGCAGATAGCAATCAGCCCCAGCATTTT.

At least ten counts were recorded for this clonotype. The genes are TRBV11-2 and TRBJ2-7; 10 bases are a match to TRBD1. The length of the CDR3 is 15 residues. Trimming took 5 bases from V and 3 from J; bases not matched to a gene: 7. Germline V gene sequence: CDR1 SGHAT, CDR2 FQNNGV. CDR3 in DNA: TGTGCCAGCAGCCCACTGACAGGGGGCTTCTACGAGCAGTACTTC. Translation gives CASSPLTGGFYEQYF.

This chain joins TRBV19 and TRBJ2-7; a weak D match, TRBD1 (5 bases). Germline V gene sequence: CDR1 LNHDA, CDR2 SQIVND (reference sequence). The CDR3 has 13 amino acids. Trimming removed 4 bases from V and 3 bases from J, with 10 bases in between. In DNA, the CDR3 is TGTGCCAGTAGTAGACCCGACAGCTACGAGCAGTACTTC. Translating gives CASSRPDSYEQYF.